The rows below give T cell receptor beta chains drawn from one sample of a study of shared clonotypes between healthy human individuals. This table comes from immunoSEQ multiplex PCR, and its TCRdb copy is limited to in-frame clones, with some not included. The data show fewer than 1.6 million clones, less than 99% seen once. The sample comprised naive CD4+ T cells sorted from blood. These receptors all stem from a man under 40 in good health. Both conserved end residues are part of each CDR3. The D gene is left open where the match is weak. Clone size is not always given. Where it is, it says once, few, many or a class for expanded clones.

>TRBJ2-1|NA|TRBD2|TRBV19
TGTGCCAGTAGTACCCAGACTAGCGCCAATGAGCAGTTCTTC
CASSTQTSANEQFF
>TRBJ1-1|NA|NA|TRBV9
TGTGCCAGCAGCCAGACAGGAGGGGGAGTCACTGAAGCTTTCTTT
CASSQTGGGVTEAFF
>TRBJ1-2|NA|NA|TRBV2
TGTGCCAGCAGTGATAACATGAACTATGGCTACACCTTC
CASSDNMNYGYTF
>TRBJ2-7|NA|NA|TRBV6-5
TGTGCCAGCAGTCGTCTGGGGGCAATCTACGAGCAGTACTTC
CASSRLGAIYEQYF
>TRBJ2-7|NA|TRBD1|TRBV11-2
TGTGCCAGCAGCTATACCGGACAGGGGGGATGGTTCAAGTACTTC
CASSYTGQGGWFKYF
>TRBJ2-7|NA|NA|TRBV7-2
TGTGCCAGCAGCTTAGCACCCGCTGACGAGCAGTACTTC
CASSLAPADEQYF
>TRBJ1-1|NA|TRBD1|TRBV29-1
TGCAGCGCCTTGGGACAGGCTATGAACACTGAAGCTTTCTTT
CSALGQAMNTEAFF
>TRBJ1-2|NA|NA|TRBV10-1
TGCGCCAGCAGTGAGTCCGCGGACGCGATCGTTGTTCATGGCTACACCTTC
CASSESADAIVVHGYTF
>TRBJ2-1|once|TRBD2|TRBV5-1
TGCGCCAGCAGCTTGGGGGGCCTAGCGGGAGCCTACAATGAGCAGTTCTTC
CASSLGGLAGAYNEQFF
>TRBJ2-1|NA|NA|TRBV15
TGTGCCACCAGCAGAGGACTAAATGAGCAGTTCTTC
CATSRGLNEQFF
>TRBJ2-7|NA|NA|TRBV29-1
TGCAGCGTTGCTTTGGGGCAGGTGCCCACTGGGGAGCAGTACTTC
CSVALGQVPTGEQYF
>TRBJ2-7|once|NA|TRBV7-7
TGTGCTAGCAGCTTACGGCAGGGGTCTGAGTACGAGCAGTACTTC
CASSLRQGSEYEQYF
>TRBJ2-5|NA|TRBD1|TRBV5-5
TGTGCCAGCAGCTTGGCCGGGACAGTGCTGTACCAAGAGACCCAGTACTTC
CASSLAGTVLYQETQYF
>TRBJ1-4|NA|TRBD1|TRBV18
TGTGCCAGCTCGCTAATTCAGACAGGGACTAATGAAAAACTGTTTTTT
CASSLIQTGTNEKLFF
>TRBJ1-5|NA|TRBD1|TRBV19
TGTGCCAGTCGGGACAGGGGAGGCCAGCCCCAGCATTTT
CASRDRGGQPQHF
>TRBJ1-2|NA|TRBD1|TRBV10-3
TGTGCCATCAGGCACTTTGAGACAGGGACTATAAGTAACTATGGCTACACCTTC
CAIRHFETGTISNYGYTF
>TRBJ1-1|NA|NA|TRBV6-6
TGTGCCAGCAGTTGGGAGATCGAAGCTTTCTTT
CASSWEIEAFF
>TRBJ2-7|NA|TRBD2|TRBV6-6
TGTGCCAGCAGTTACTCAACTAGCGGGAGTGGGGAGCAGTACTTC
CASSYSTSGSGEQYF
>TRBJ1-2|NA|TRBD1|TRBV27
TGTGCCAGCAGTTTAAGACAGGGGATGCATGGCTACACCTTC
CASSLRQGMHGYTF
>TRBJ2-7|NA|NA|TRBV5-6
TGTGCCAGCAGCTTGCCTGCGGGGCGATCCTACGAGCAGTACTTC
CASSLPAGRSYEQYF
>TRBJ2-1|NA|TRBD2|TRBV28
TGTGCCAGCAGTGTCCCCGGGACTAGCAGGAACAATGAGCAGTTCTTC
CASSVPGTSRNNEQFF
>TRBJ1-2|NA|NA|TRBV7-2
TGTGCCAGCAGTCGGGAGAGGGGTCGGGACTATGGCTACACCTTC
CASSRERGRDYGYTF
>TRBJ2-7|NA|TRBD1|TRBV5-1
TGCGCCAGCAGCCTGGGACAGGGTGGGGAGCAGTACTTC
CASSLGQGGEQYF
>TRBJ2-5|NA|TRBD1|TRBV2
TGTGCCAGCAGTTTAAACAGGGGTGAGACCCAGTACTTC
CASSLNRGETQYF
>TRBJ1-1|NA|NA|TRBV29-1
TGCAGCGTTGGACCCCAGCTGAACACTGAAGCTTTCTTT
CSVGPQLNTEAFF
>TRBJ2-5|NA|TRBD2|TRBV7-9
TGTGCCAGCAGCTTAGTATCGTCTAGCGGGGATGTGCGAGAGACCCAGTACTTC
CASSLVSSSGDVRETQYF
>TRBJ2-4|NA|TRBD1|TRBV18
TGTGCCAGCTCACCCCAACCCGGGACAGGGGGCGCGGTTAACATTCAGTACTTC
CASSPQPGTGGAVNIQYF
>TRBJ2-2|NA|TRBD2|TRBV7-2
TGTGCCAGCGGTACGGGAGGAACCGGGGAGCTGTTTTTT
CASGTGGTGELFF
>TRBJ1-4|NA|TRBD1|TRBV5-4
TGTGCCAGCAGCCCCATTCCGGGACAGGATGAAAAACTGTTTTTT
CASSPIPGQDEKLFF
>TRBJ1-4|once|NA|TRBV29-1
TGCAGCGTTGGCGGCAGGGGCTATGAAAAACTGTTTTTT
CSVGGRGYEKLFF
>TRBJ2-3|once|TRBD1|TRBV5-1
TGCGCCAGCAGCTTGTCGCCGACAGGGGGTAGTAATACGCAGTATTTT
CASSLSPTGGSNTQYF
>TRBJ2-3|NA|TRBD2|TRBV28
TGTGCCAGCAGTTCGAGCGGGGTGGGCACAGATACGCAGTATTTT
CASSSSGVGTDTQYF
>TRBJ1-3|NA|NA|TRBV6-1
TGTGCCAGCAGTCCGATTCCGAGGAGTGGAAACACCATATATTTT
CASSPIPRSGNTIYF
>TRBJ2-5|NA|NA|TRBV28
TGTGCCAGCAGTCTTCCAGCGGGCGGAGAGACCCAGTACTTC
CASSLPAGGETQYF
>TRBJ1-2|NA|NA|TRBV28
TGTGCCAGCAGTTTCCGGCGCGACGGCTACACCTTC
CASSFRRDGYTF